This TCR beta chain was recovered during a study of T cells in Graves' hyperthyroidism and ophthalmopathy. About the study: Peripheral blood samples were taken at initial diagnosis, prior to any treatment. General study findings and limits: Ophthalmopathy, as predicted by the model, came a median around 6.7 months after the prediction.

The germline V and J ends were trimmed by 7 bases and 6 bases, with 10 bases remaining between them. This CDR3 contains 11 residues. Extraction of PBMCs used roughly 9.3 ml of fresh peripheral blood. This clonotype was seen at least ten times. Its antigen is unknown. Researchers took RNA transcripts and amplified the TCR beta CDR3 regions from them. Researchers ran a first-round RT-PCR on the TCR CDR3 using the HTBI primer set. TCRdb re-analysed the multiplex PCR reads in MiXCR, keeping a single row per CDR3 protein. Of 640,000 or so distinct CDR3 sequences in the sample, about 15% are singletons; the top ten hold around 4.1%.

The sequencing sample was made of blood. The V call is TRBV12-3 or TRBV12-4, the J call TRBJ2-7; the D gene is possibly TRBD1 (7 bases). The receptor comes from a woman between 40 and 50 years old with Graves' ophthalmopathy. The CDR3 is CASNQGGEQYF. CDR3 sequence (DNA): TGTGCCAGCAATCAGGGGGGCGAGCAGTACTTC.